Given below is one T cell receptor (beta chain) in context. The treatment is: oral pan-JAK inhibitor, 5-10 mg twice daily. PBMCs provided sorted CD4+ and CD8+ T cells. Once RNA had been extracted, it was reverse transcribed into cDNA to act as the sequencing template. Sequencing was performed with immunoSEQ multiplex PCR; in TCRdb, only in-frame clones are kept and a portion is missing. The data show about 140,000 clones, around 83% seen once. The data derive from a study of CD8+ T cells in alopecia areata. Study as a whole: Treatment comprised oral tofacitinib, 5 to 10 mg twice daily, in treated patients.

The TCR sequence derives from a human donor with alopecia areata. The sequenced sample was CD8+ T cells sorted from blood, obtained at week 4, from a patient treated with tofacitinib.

The CDR3 is CASSQSKLAPYEQYF. The CDR3 region has the DNA TGCGCCAGCAGTCAATCGAAATTAGCTCCTTACGAGCAGTACTTC. This chain joins TRBV23-1 and TRBJ2-7; D is undetermined. TRBV23-1 falls under the ORF class, with uncertain function. CDR3 size: 15 residues. V was cut by 0 bases and J by 4 bases, with 13 bases left in between.